Sequencing of this T cell receptor beta chain was carried out in a study of low-dose radiotherapy and immunotherapy resistance in tumors. Across the study: Over 26 weeks, cohort 2 got 1 Gy every two weeks, reaching 13 Gy.

TRAV- and TRBV-specific primers were used for first-strand cDNA, which covered alpha and beta chains. TCRs underwent 15 to 25 PCR cycles of amplification with a constant-region primer and V-primer adapter. TCRdb reanalysed the reads using MiXCR and keeps one entry per CDR3 protein. The sample has approximately 91,000 distinct CDR3 sequences, around a fifth seen once; the top ten hold roughly 13%. The table lists this clonotype with many counts. Time point specified: after trial treatment. The treatment denotes: LDRT plus nivolumab, ipilimumab, low-dose cyclophosphamide and aspirin (RACIN trial). The treatment that donors received included nivolumab, ipilimumab, aspirin, low-dose cyclophosphamide and low-dose radiotherapy. This sample comprised PBMCs, obtained after low-dose radiotherapy plus immunotherapy. The clonotype originates from a female donor with ovarian cancer.

CDR3 nucleotides: TGTGCCGGGGGGACGGATCAGCCCCAGCATTTT. Its protein is CAGGTDQPQHF. V and J are TRBV28 and TRBJ1-5; weak D call: TRBD1 (5 bases). Germline CDR1 reads MDHEN; CDR2 reads SYDVKM. CDR3 length: 11 amino acids. V shed 11 bases and J shed 5 bases, with 10 bases lying between them.